A selection of T cell receptor beta chains follows, all from one sample in a study of blood T cell repertoires in COVID-19. Data came from immunoSEQ multiplex PCR; TCRdb stores just in-frame clones and leaves some out. The repertoire holds about 69,000 clones, roughly 89% seen once, with more than 4.5% in the top ten. The sequenced material came from peripheral blood. Receptors originate from a man aged 50 to 59 with acute or convalescent COVID-19. The CDR3 runs from the conserved cysteine through the conserved F or W. The D gene is left open where the match is weak. Clone size, where shown, is once, few, many, or a class for clones that have expanded.

D gene,J gene,clone size,V gene,CDR3 DNA,CDR3 protein
TRBD2,TRBJ2-1,-,TRBV24-1,TGTGCCACCAGTGACCCCGGGACTAGCGGTAATGAGCAGTTCTTC,CATSDPGTSGNEQFF
-,TRBJ2-1,once,TRBV11-2,TGTGCCAGCAGCTTAGACCTAGGAATCAATGAGCAGTTCTTC,CASSLDLGINEQFF
-,TRBJ2-5,-,TRBV18,TGTGCCAGCTCACCACGCAGGGGTCAAGAGACCCAGTACTTC,CASSPRRGQETQYF
TRBD1,TRBJ2-2,few,TRBV25-1,TGTGCCAGCAGTGACTTGGGGACAGGGGGCACCGGGGAGCTGTTTTTT,CASSDLGTGGTGELFF
TRBD2,TRBJ2-1,-,TRBV11-2,TGTGCCAGCAGCCCGATAGCGGGAAGCTCCTACAATGAGCAGTTCTTC,CASSPIAGSSYNEQFF
-,TRBJ2-2,-,TRBV30,TGTGCCTGGACTCGAGGGCCGTCCACCGGGGAGCTGTTTTTT,CAWTRGPSTGELFF
TRBD2,TRBJ2-7,-,TRBV7-9,TGTGCCAGCAGCTTCATCCTAGCGGGAGGGTTTCGGGCCTACGAGCAGTACTTC,CASSFILAGGFRAYEQYF
-,TRBJ1-1,-,TRBV6-6,TGTGCCAGCAGTAAACAGGGTTCAACCCCAAACACTGAAGCTTTCTTT,CASSKQGSTPNTEAFF
TRBD2,TRBJ2-1,-,TRBV11-2,TGTGCCAGCACCACGGGGGGGCTAGCGGTTTCCTACAATGAGCAGCTCTTC,CASTTGGLAVSYNEQLF
TRBD1,TRBJ1-5,-,TRBV7-8,TGTGCCAGCAGCCCAAACGGACAGGGTGGGATCCGACCCCAGCATTTT,CASSPNGQGGIRPQHF
TRBD2,TRBJ2-5,-,TRBV5-1,TGCGCCAGCAGCTTCGGGACTAGCGGGACCCAAGAGACCCAGTACTTC,CASSFGTSGTQETQYF
TRBD1,TRBJ2-2,-,TRBV7-7,TGTGCCAGCAGCTTGGGGGACAGGGAAGCCGGGGAGCTGTTTTTT,CASSLGDREAGELFF
TRBD2,TRBJ2-3,once,TRBV29-1,TGCAGCGTTGATGGTCGGGCTAGCGGGAGAGGGGATACGCAGTATTTT,CSVDGRASGRGDTQYF
-,TRBJ2-7,-,TRBV6-2/TRBV6-3,TGTGCCAGCAGTTACCCCACCTACGAGCAGTACTTC,CASSYPTYEQYF
TRBD1,TRBJ2-7,-,TRBV19,TGTGCCAGTAGTATGGGGACGACAGGGATCCCTTACGAGCAGTACTTC,CASSMGTTGIPYEQYF
TRBD2,TRBJ2-7,-,TRBV29-1,TGCAGCGTTCGGGGGGCTAGCGGGAGCTACGAGCAGTACTTC,CSVRGASGSYEQYF
-,TRBJ2-2,-,TRBV7-6,TGTGCCAGCAGCTTAGCGGCCCTAGACTCTCTAACCGGGGAGCTGTTTTTT,CASSLAALDSLTGELFF
TRBD2,TRBJ2-3,-,TRBV3-1/TRBV3-2,TGTGCCAGCAGCCAAGTTCCTAGCGGGAGTCGAACTAGCACAGATACGCAGTATTTT,CASSQVPSGSRTSTDTQYF
-,TRBJ1-2,-,TRBV9,TGTGCCAGCAGCGCCTTCCCTGTCGTAGTAGTCGCCTTC,CASSAFPVVVVAF
-,TRBJ1-1,-,TRBV5-6,TGTGCCAGCAGCTTGATGGGAACGGGGATGGGTGAAGCTTTCTTT,CASSLMGTGMGEAFF
TRBD1,TRBJ1-2,-,TRBV30,TGTGCCTGCCAACCCACGACAGGGTATAAGGGCTACACCTTC,CACQPTTGYKGYTF
-,TRBJ2-1,once,TRBV2,TGTGCCAGCACCGCCGTCCGGGGGACGAATGAGCAGTTCTTC,CASTAVRGTNEQFF
-,TRBJ2-6,-,TRBV3-1/TRBV3-2,TGTGCCAGCAGCCAAGTTTTCGGTCTAGCGCCCAGCTCTGGGGCCAACGTCCTGACTTTC,CASSQVFGLAPSSGANVLTF
TRBD2,TRBJ2-1,-,TRBV29-1,TGCAGCGTCGATCGGACTAGCGGGAGGGCCGGCCCCTACAATGAGCAGTTCTTC,CSVDRTSGRAGPYNEQFF
TRBD1,TRBJ1-1,-,TRBV10-2,TGCGCCAGCAGTGATCGGACAGGATATTTCACTGAAGCTTTCTTT,CASSDRTGYFTEAFF
TRBD1,TRBJ2-7,-,TRBV5-8,TGTGCCAGCAGCTTGAGGCAGGGGGCTAAATACGAGCAGTACTTC,CASSLRQGAKYEQYF
-,TRBJ2-1,-,TRBV21-1,TGTGCCAGCAGCAAGGGGCACAGCGATCACAGGTTCGGCGTCAACAATGAGCAGTTCTTC,CASSKGHSDHRFGVNNEQFF
-,TRBJ1-5,-,TRBV24-1,TGTGCCACCAGTGAGCATACAGGGCTAAACAATCAGCCCCAGCATTTT,CATSEHTGLNNQPQHF
-,TRBJ2-6,-,TRBV5-1,TGCGCCAGCAGCCCGGTCTTATCTCTGGGGGCCAACGTCCTGACTTTC,CASSPVLSLGANVLTF
-,TRBJ1-1,-,TRBV11-3,TGTGCCAGCAGCTTACAGGGTACTGAAGCTTTCTTT,CASSLQGTEAFF
TRBD1,TRBJ1-2,-,TRBV5-4,TGTGCCAGCAGCTTCGGGACAGGAGAAAGGGCCTTC,CASSFGTGERAF
TRBD1,TRBJ2-5,-,TRBV9,TGTGCCAGCAGCGTAGCTCCGGGACAGGGCCAGACCCAGTACTTC,CASSVAPGQGQTQYF
-,TRBJ1-1,-,TRBV19,TGTGCCAGTAGTATGGGGGCCACCCTACTTGGTACTGAAGCTTTCTTT,CASSMGATLLGTEAFF
-,TRBJ2-1,-,TRBV18,TGTGCCAGCTCACCGTATCTAGACAATGAGCAGTTCTTC,CASSPYLDNEQFF
TRBD1,TRBJ2-3,once,TRBV19,TGTGCCAGTACGGGGACAGGTGTGACAGATACGCAGTATTTT,CASTGTGVTDTQYF
-,TRBJ2-5,-,TRBV19,TGTGCAGAAAAAAGACAGGCCCAGTACTTC,CAEKRQAQYF
-,TRBJ1-3,-,TRBV12-3/TRBV12-4,TGTGCCGATGGAGTTGGAAACACCATATATTTT,CADGVGNTIYF
-,TRBJ2-7,-,TRBV6-5,TGTGCCAGCAGTTACTCAAATCTAGCGAGCTACGAGCAGTACTTC,CASSYSNLASYEQYF
TRBD2,TRBJ2-3,-,TRBV2,TGTGCCAGCAGAGAGCGGGAGGGCGGGGATACGCAGTATTTT,CASREREGGDTQYF
-,TRBJ2-1,-,TRBV19,TGTGCCAGTAGTATCCCCTCAAAGGGGTCCAATGAGCAGTTCTTC,CASSIPSKGSNEQFF
-,TRBJ2-5,-,TRBV3-1/TRBV3-2,TGTGCCAGCAGCCAAGTAGGGGGGGAACAAGAGACCCAGTACTTC,CASSQVGGEQETQYF
-,TRBJ2-7,-,TRBV7-9,TGTGCCAGCAGCGCCAACAACTACGAGCAGTACTTC,CASSANNYEQYF
-,TRBJ1-4,-,TRBV30,TGTGCCTGGAGCGGGGGGCGTAATGAAAAACTGTTTTTT,CAWSGGRNEKLFF
-,TRBJ1-1,-,TRBV28,TGTGCCAGCAGTTTTCGGGGGAACACTGAAGCTTTCTTT,CASSFRGNTEAFF
-,TRBJ2-1,-,TRBV5-4,TGTGCCAGCAGCTTAGGCCCGGACAGGCAGTTCTTC,CASSLGPDRQFF
TRBD1,TRBJ2-7,-,TRBV28,TGTGCCAGCAGTCTGGACAGGGGGCCATGGTCCTACGAGCAGTACTTC,CASSLDRGPWSYEQYF
TRBD1,TRBJ1-1,-,TRBV18,TGTGCCAGCTCATTGACAGGGGACACTGAAGCTTTCTTT,CASSLTGDTEAFF
-,TRBJ1-6,once,TRBV27,TGTGCCAGCAGTTGGGTCCCGGGGGGGGCATCCTATAATTCACCCCTCCACTTT,CASSWVPGGASYNSPLHF
-,TRBJ1-6,-,TRBV19,TGTGCCAGTAGTATAAGCGGTTCGGCCTATAATTCACCCCTCCACTTT,CASSISGSAYNSPLHF
-,TRBJ2-1,-,TRBV14,TGTGCCAGCAGCCGGGAGAGCTCCTACAATGAGCAGTTCTTC,CASSRESSYNEQFF